This is a list of T cell receptor beta chains from one sample in a study of T cells after yellow fever vaccination. TCRdb ran MiXCR on the 5' RACE reads and lists one entry per CDR3 protein. Among some 120,000 distinct CDR3 sequences listed, more than 7.5% were seen once. This sample comprised CD8+ T cells sorted from PBMCs, obtained on the day of the yellow fever booster vaccination. Receptors originate from a man between 18 and 29 years old who received the YFV17D yellow fever vaccine. The CDR3 runs from the conserved cysteine through the conserved F or W.

v_gene: TRBV5-1
j_gene: TRBJ2-7
CDR3aa: CASGPGDEDEQYF

v_gene: TRBV2
j_gene: TRBJ1-1
CDR3aa: CASHDGATEAFF

v_gene: TRBV7-2
j_gene: TRBJ2-7
CDR3aa: CASSLPPLGSPYEQYF

v_gene: TRBV6-5
j_gene: TRBJ2-1
CDR3aa: CASSYWSGTYNEQFF

v_gene: TRBV25-1
j_gene: TRBJ1-1
CDR3aa: CASSESGGFPEAFF

v_gene: TRBV24-1
j_gene: TRBJ2-2
CDR3aa: CATSDVQGSGELFF

v_gene: TRBV30
j_gene: TRBJ2-1
CDR3aa: CAWSHTNYNEQFF

v_gene: TRBV27
j_gene: TRBJ1-5
CDR3aa: CASGVATGGDGNQPQHF

v_gene: TRBV24-1
j_gene: TRBJ2-3
CDR3aa: CATSEPDRGTSTDTQYF

v_gene: TRBV5-5
j_gene: TRBJ2-4
CDR3aa: CASSPGQIIAKNIQYF

v_gene: TRBV4-3
j_gene: TRBJ2-1
CDR3aa: CASSPRTGGIHEQFF

v_gene: TRBV4-1
j_gene: TRBJ2-1
CDR3aa: CASSQGAKNEQFF

v_gene: TRBV6-6
j_gene: TRBJ2-1
CDR3aa: CASSFPGGRNEQFF

v_gene: TRBV4-1
j_gene: TRBJ2-2
CDR3aa: CASSQEGELFF

v_gene: TRBV4-3
j_gene: TRBJ2-3
CDR3aa: CASSYSSTSSTDTQYF

v_gene: TRBV12-3/TRBV12-4
j_gene: TRBJ2-6
CDR3aa: CASSLSGANVLTF

v_gene: TRBV12-3/TRBV12-4
j_gene: TRBJ2-1
CDR3aa: CASSLGAGTQQFF

v_gene: TRBV18
j_gene: TRBJ2-3
CDR3aa: CASSPATSGDTQYF

v_gene: TRBV6-1
j_gene: TRBJ2-6
CDR3aa: CASSEARDWETGANVLTF

v_gene: TRBV29-1
j_gene: TRBJ2-5
CDR3aa: CSVIIWDQETQYF

v_gene: TRBV6-5
j_gene: TRBJ2-2
CDR3aa: CASSYSSTGTGELFF

v_gene: TRBV5-1
j_gene: TRBJ2-1
CDR3aa: CASSPKDQSSYNEQFF

v_gene: TRBV10-3
j_gene: TRBJ2-7
CDR3aa: CAISGLSGGSYEQYF

v_gene: TRBV7-2
j_gene: TRBJ2-5
CDR3aa: CASSLQGLAATLQETQYF

v_gene: TRBV6-6
j_gene: TRBJ2-7
CDR3aa: CASTAVDRPYEQYF

v_gene: TRBV6-2/TRBV6-3
j_gene: TRBJ2-1
CDR3aa: CASSWTSGGYNEQFF